This TCR beta chain comes out of a study of control samples from healthy donors and cancer patients. The method was immunoSEQ multiplex PCR; TCRdb's version includes in-frame clones alone and lacks a portion of them. Among about 83,000 clones listed, roughly nine tenths were seen once. V shed 0 bases and J shed 8 bases, with 14 bases lying between them. The V gene's germline CDR1 is SGDLS and CDR2 YYNGEE. The CDR3 covers 14 residues. Sequencing input: blood. The TCR originated in a man in his fifties in good health. This chain uses TRBV9 with TRBJ1-1; tentatively, D is TRBD1 (6 bases). The CDR3 reads CASSVATGATEAFF. CDR3 nucleotide sequence: TGTGCCAGCAGCGTAGCGACAGGAGCTACCGAAGCTTTCTTT.